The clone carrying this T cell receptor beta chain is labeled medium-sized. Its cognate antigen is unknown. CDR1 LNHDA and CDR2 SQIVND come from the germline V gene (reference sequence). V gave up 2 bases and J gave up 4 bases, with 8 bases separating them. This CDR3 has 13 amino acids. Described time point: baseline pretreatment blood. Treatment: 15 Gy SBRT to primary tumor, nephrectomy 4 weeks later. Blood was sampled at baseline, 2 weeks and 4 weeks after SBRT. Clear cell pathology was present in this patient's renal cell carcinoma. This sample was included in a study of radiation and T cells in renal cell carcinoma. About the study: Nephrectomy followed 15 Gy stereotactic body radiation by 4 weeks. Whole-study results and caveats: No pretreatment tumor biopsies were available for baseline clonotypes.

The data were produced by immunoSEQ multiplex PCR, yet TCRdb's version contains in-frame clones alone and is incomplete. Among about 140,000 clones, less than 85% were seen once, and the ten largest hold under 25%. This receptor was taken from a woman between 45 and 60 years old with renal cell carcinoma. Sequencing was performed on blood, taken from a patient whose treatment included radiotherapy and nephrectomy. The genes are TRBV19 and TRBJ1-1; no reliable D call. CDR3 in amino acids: CASSIPGSTEAFF. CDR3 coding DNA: TGTGCCAGTAGTATACCGGGAAGCACTGAAGCTTTCTTT.